A single sample is the source of the 24 T cell receptor beta chains below, sequenced in a study of shared clonotypes between healthy human individuals. TCRdb's table, derived via immunoSEQ multiplex PCR, lists solely in-frame clones and lacks some. The table records 2.3 million or so clones, over 90% of them present only once. Sequencing input: naive CD4+ T cells from PBMCs. Indicated subset: CD45RA+ positively selected. These receptors all stem from a man younger than 35 in good health. Some clones in this sample may be carry-over from other donors' samples.

This clone came up once. This chain links TRBV7-7 with TRBJ2-5; D unclear. V dropped 5 bases and J dropped 0 bases, with 16 bases sitting between them. This CDR3 has 16 amino acids. Germline CDR1 SSHAT, CDR2 FNYEAQ (reference sequence). This CDR3 reads CASSRETYPDQETQYF. CDR3 in DNA: TGTGCCAGCAGCCGAGAGACTTATCCAGACCAAGAGACCCAGTACTTC. The full variable domain, in which reference TRBV7-7 and TRBJ2-5 provide the parts outside the CDR3, is GAGVSQSPRYKVTKRGQDVTLRCDPISSHATLYWYQQALGQGPEFLTYFNYEAQPDKSGLPSDRFSAERPEGSISTLTIQRTEQRDSAMYRCASSRETYPDQETQYFGPGTRLLVL.

A few counts support this clone. The chain has TRBV7-9 and TRBJ2-7, with 7 bases identical to TRBD1. V lost 5 bases to trimming and J lost 6 bases; unmatched junction nucleotides: 16. The CDR3 extends over 16 amino acids. CDR1 and CDR2 (germline): SEHNR, FQNEAQ (reference sequence). The CDR3 nucleotides read TGTGCCAGCAGCACTCCGTCGGGGACAGCCCCCCTCGAGCAGTACTTC. The encoded protein is CASSTPSGTAPLEQYF.

On this clone: Other nucleotide sequences from this sample produce the same CDR3. The gene calls are TRBV7-2 and TRBJ2-3; possibly TRBD2 for D (5 bases). The CDR3 has 14 amino acids. The germline V and J ends were trimmed by 1 base and 4 bases, with 9 bases remaining between them. Per germline, CDR1 SGHTA and CDR2 FQGNSA. The CDR3, as DNA: TGTGCCAGCAGCTTAGGAGGGTCCGCAGATACGCAGTATTTT. Its protein is CASSLGGSADTQYF.

The chain uses TRBV28 and TRBJ1-3; a possible D gene is TRBD1 (6 bases). Germline V lookup: CDR1 MDHEN, CDR2 SYDVKM. The CDR3 contains 15 residues. Trimming removed 7 bases from V and 9 bases from J, with 22 bases in between. The CDR3 loop is CASTPIRGGTSTIYF. CDR3 DNA sequence: TGTGCCAGCACCCCGATACGAGGGGGAACAAGCACCATATATTTT.

This clone was counted a single time. The chain carries TRBV9 and TRBJ2-5; D is unresolved. The germline CDR1 and CDR2 sequences are SGDLS and YYNGEE. Trimming removed 0 bases at V and 2 bases at J, with 14 bases between. The CDR3 has 16 residues. CDR3 sequence: CASSVERWAEQETQYF. CDR3 nucleotides: TGTGCCAGCAGCGTAGAACGTTGGGCAGAACAAGAGACCCAGTACTTC.

Remarks on this clone: Other DNA sequences in the same sample also yield this CDR3. V usage is TRBV6-5 and J usage is TRBJ2-3; D unresolved. V was pared by 6 bases and J by 2 bases, with 6 bases between. Germline loops: CDR1 MNHEY, CDR2 SVGAGI. The CDR3 has 12 amino acids. CDR3 region: CASRSSTDTQYF. The CDR3 nucleotides read TGTGCCAGCAGGTCTTCCACAGATACGCAGTATTTT.

The DNA of the CDR3 is TGCGCCAGCAGCTCCGGACAGGTGTGGGAGAATGAAAAACTGTTTTTT. It specifies CASSSGQVWENEKLFF. The rearrangement links TRBV5-1 to TRBJ1-4; 7 bases are a match to TRBD1. Germline assignment: CDR1 SGHRS and CDR2 YFSETQ. V shed 3 bases and J 5 bases; nucleotides not matched to a gene: 10. The length of the CDR3 is 16 residues.

V gene TRBV5-4 combines with J gene TRBJ2-7; D is undetermined. From germline, CDR1 is SGHNT and CDR2 YYREEE (reference sequence). Trimming took 0 bases from V and 0 from J, leaving 10 bases between them. This CDR3 has 15 amino acids. The CDR3 nucleotides are TGTGCCAGCAGCTTGGCCGCGACTTTCTCCTACGAGCAGTACTTC. Translated: CASSLAATFSYEQYF.

The rearrangement links TRBV6-7 to TRBJ2-1, with D hard to call. TRBV6-7 is noted as an ORF with a role that remains uncertain. This CDR3 region has 17 residues. The V and J ends lost 4 bases and 0 bases respectively, with 16 bases between them. CDR3 region: CASSSRRGKSSYNEQFF. The CDR3 bases are TGTGCCAGCAGTTCTAGGCGCGGAAAGAGCTCCTACAATGAGCAGTTCTTC.

The count of this clone is one. CDR3 bases: TGTGCCAGCAGCTTACGACTAGCGGGAGTTGGGGTAGCCCACGAGCAGTACTTC. Protein sequence: CASSLRLAGVGVAHEQYF. The chain links TRBV7-2 to TRBJ2-7; 12 bases match TRBD2. After removal of 2 bases from V and 5 bases from J, the junction contained 13 bases not matched to a gene. In germline, CDR1 is SGHTA, CDR2 FQGNSA. The CDR3 loop spans 18 amino acids.

This chain links TRBV21-1 with TRBJ2-2. TRBV21-1 corresponds to a pseudogene. CDR3 length: 12 amino acids. The CDR3 DNA reads as TGTGCCAGCAGCAAAGTGACCGGGGAGCTGTTTTTT. Amino acid sequence: CASSKVTGELFF.

This chain uses TRBV2 with TRBJ2-3; D is ambiguous. Per the germline V gene, CDR1 is SNHLY and CDR2 is FYNNEI. Trimming removed 7 bases at V and 6 bases at J, with 8 bases between. The CDR3 runs to 11 residues. The CDR3 bases are TGTGCCAGCACCCAGGCGGATACGCAGTATTTT. It codes for CASTQADTQYF.

The chain uses TRBV4-2 and TRBJ2-7; a possible D gene is TRBD2 (5 bases). The CDR3 consists of 15 residues. V shed 0 bases and J shed 1 base, with 10 bases lying between them. The germline V gene encodes CDR1 LGHNA and CDR2 YNFKEQ. DNA for the CDR3: TGTGCCAGCAGCCAAGAAGCGGCGATTTCCTACGAGCAGTACTTC. It codes for CASSQEAAISYEQYF.

V is TRBV28 and J is TRBJ1-5, with D hard to call. This CDR3 has 15 amino acids. The V gene's germline CDR1 is MDHEN and CDR2 SYDVKM. V lost 2 bases and J lost 4, with 12 bases in between. CDR3 region: CASSLGRVGNQPQHF. The CDR3 DNA reads as TGTGCCAGCAGTTTAGGGAGGGTCGGGAATCAGCCCCAGCATTTT.

The chain is built from TRBV9 and TRBJ2-1; tentatively, D is TRBD1 or TRBD2 (6 bases each). There are 14 residues in the CDR3. V was pared by 0 bases and J by 7 bases, with 11 bases between. Germline V gene lookup returns CDR1 SGDLS and CDR2 YYNGEE. In nucleotides, the CDR3 is TGTGCCAGCAGCGTAGGGGGGGCAAGAAATGAGCAGTTCTTC. As protein: CASSVGGARNEQFF.

This clone was detected only once. This rearrangement joins TRBV28 to TRBJ2-5; 8 bases agree with TRBD1. CDR1 is MDHEN, CDR2 SYDVKM, per germline. V lost 5 bases, J lost 1 base, and 18 bases stayed unmatched. The CDR3 length is 19 residues. The CDR3 nucleotides are TGTGCCAGCAGTCTGGACGATTCCAGGGGCAGGGGGCGCCAAGAGACCCAGTACTTC. It encodes CASSLDDSRGRGRQETQYF.

The rearrangement uses TRBV11-3 and TRBJ2-7, with D tentatively TRBD2 (5 bases). CDR1 SGHNT and CDR2 YENEEA come from the germline V gene. V was shortened by 6 bases and J by 6 bases, with 27 bases between the two germline ends. The length of the CDR3 is 17 residues. The CDR3 sequence: CASRLIRLAHLHSEQYF. CDR3 bases: TGTGCCAGCAGGCTTATTAGGTTAGCGCACCTCCATAGCGAGCAGTACTTC.

A single count supports this clone. The V call is TRBV7-8, the J call TRBJ2-7; 11 nucleotides line up with TRBD2. Germline values: CDR1 SGHVS, CDR2 FQNEAQ. Trimming took 2 bases from V and 6 from J; bases not matched to a gene: 12. The CDR3 is 17 residues long. CDR3 residues: CASSLRGLAATPPEQYF. CDR3 nucleotide sequence: TGTGCCAGCAGCTTAAGGGGACTAGCGGCCACACCCCCCGAGCAGTACTTC. The whole variable domain, filled in from reference TRBV7-8 and TRBJ2-7, reads GAGVSQSPRYKVAKRGQDVALRCDPISGHVSLFWYQQALGQGPEFLTYFQNEAQLDKSGLPSDRFFAERPEGSVSTLKIQRTQQEDSAVYLCASSLRGLAATPPEQYFGPGTRLTVT.

This sequence joins TRBV29-1 and TRBJ1-5; D not resolved. Trimming removed 4 bases from V and 2 bases from J, with 9 bases in between. The CDR3 spans 13 residues. Germline values: CDR1 SQVTM, CDR2 ANQGSEA. CDR3 region: CSVAPWGNQPQHF. DNA of the CDR3: TGCAGCGTTGCTCCTTGGGGCAATCAGCCCCAGCATTTT.

This rearrangement joins TRBV2 to TRBJ1-2; D is ambiguous. The CDR3 runs 15 residues. V lost 6 bases and J lost 5, with 19 bases in between. The V gene's germline CDR1 is SNHLY and CDR2 FYNNEI. The CDR3 region is CASSADSGVGYGYTF. The CDR3, as DNA: TGTGCCAGCAGCGCCGATTCCGGGGTCGGTTATGGCTACACCTTC. The variable domain in full, completed from reference TRBV2 and TRBJ1-2, reads EPEVTQTPSHQVTQMGQEVILRCVPISNHLYFYWYRQILGQKVEFLVSFYNNEISEKSEIFDDQFSVERPDGSNFTLKIRSTKLEDSAMYFCASSADSGVGYGYTFGSGTRLTVV.

This chain uses TRBV19 with TRBJ1-2, with a possible D match to TRBD1 (5 bases). The CDR3 consists of 16 residues. Germline loops: CDR1 LNHDA, CDR2 SQIVND (reference sequence). V gave up 6 bases and J gave up 0 bases, with 17 bases separating them. CDR3 DNA sequence: TGTGCCAGTAGACGGCCCGGGACGGACGCTAACTATGGCTACACCTTC. It yields the protein CASRRPGTDANYGYTF. Using reference TRBV19 and TRBJ1-2 for the parts outside the CDR3, the full variable domain is DGGITQSPKYLFRKEGQNVTLSCEQNLNHDAMYWYRQDPGQGLRLIYYSQIVNDFQKGDIAEGYSVSREKKESFPLTVTSAQKNPTAFYLCASRRPGTDANYGYTFGSGTRLTVV.

This sequence joins TRBV5-1 and TRBJ2-3; tentative D call: TRBD1 (6 bases). CDR3 size: 19 residues. V was pared by 4 bases and J by 3 bases, with 27 bases between. The germline gives CDR1 SGHRS, CDR2 YFSETQ. CDR3 sequence: CASSPYLPTTGFITDTQYF. CDR3 bases: TGCGCCAGCAGCCCTTACCTTCCAACGACAGGTTTTATAACAGATACGCAGTATTTT.

This clone occurred once. The DNA of the CDR3 is TGCGCCAGCAGCTCCACAACTAGGAAGTTGGAGACCCAGTACTTC. It yields the protein CASSSTTRKLETQYF. The V call is TRBV5-1, the J call TRBJ2-5, with a weak D call TRBD2 (5 bases). Germline V gives CDR1 SGHRS, CDR2 YFSETQ. The CDR3 has 15 amino acids. V dropped 3 bases and J dropped 5 bases, with 17 bases sitting between them.

The chain combines TRBV28 with TRBJ1-5; TRBD1 is a possible D gene (5 bases). Germline-derived CDR1 and CDR2 are MDHEN and SYDVKM. The CDR3 has 15 residues. Deletions cut 11 bases from V and 5 bases from J, with 22 bases between. CDR3 in DNA: TGTGCCGGAGGGGACGGAGGGCTCGGGGATCAGCCCCAGCATTTT. Protein: CAGGDGGLGDQPQHF.